This is a list of T cell receptor beta chains from one sample in a study of breast tumors, draining lymph nodes, adjacent tissues. TCRdb re-called the multiplex PCR reads through MiXCR, storing one row per CDR3 protein. The table records 200,000 or so distinct CDR3 sequences, 30% to 40% of them present only once. Material for sequencing was axillary lymph node tissue. The receptors here all came from a female donor with breast cancer. Some clones in this sample may be carry-over from other donors' samples. The CDR3 runs from the conserved cysteine through the conserved F or W. D genes are given only for firm matches. Rows may omit the clone size; those that give it use once, few, many or a size class.

V	D	J	size	DNA	CDR3
TRBV29-1	TRBD2	TRBJ2-1	many	TGCAGCGTTGAGACTAGCGGGGGCCTCGTCCATGAGCAGTTCTTC	CSVETSGGLVHEQFF
TRBV24-1	NA	TRBJ1-5	NA	TGTGCCACCAGTGACAGGGGTAGGGGAGGCAATCAGCCCCAGCATTTT	CATSDRGRGGNQPQHF
TRBV11-1	TRBD1	TRBJ2-7	many	TGTGCCAGCAGCCCGGACAGGTCGAATGTCCCCTTGGAGCAGTACTTC	CASSPDRSNVPLEQYF
TRBV12-3/TRBV12-4	TRBD2	TRBJ2-3	many	TGTGCCAGCAGTAAGCGGGAGACAACCACAGATACGCAGTATTTT	CASSKRETTTDTQYF
TRBV7-4	NA	TRBJ2-5	once	TGTGCCAGCAGCTTTAGGGCACGTCAAGAGACCCAGTACTTC	CASSFRARQETQYF
TRBV18	TRBD2	TRBJ2-5	many	TGTGCCAGCTCAGCCAGACTAGCGGTCCAAGAGACCCAGTACTTC	CASSARLAVQETQYF
TRBV7-8	NA	TRBJ1-6	once	TGTGCCAGCAGCTCCCTAGGAGGGGAATCACCCCTCCACTTT	CASSSLGGESPLHF
TRBV20-1	NA	TRBJ2-5	many	TGCAGTGCTAGGGCGGGACGCTATCAAGAGACCCAGTACTTC	CSARAGRYQETQYF
TRBV5-1	NA	TRBJ2-2	many	TGCGCCAGCAGAAACCGGACGGCCGGGGAGCTGTTTTTT	CASRNRTAGELFF
TRBV12-3/TRBV12-4	TRBD1	TRBJ2-4	few	TGTGCCAGCAGTTATCTAGAGGGGGCAATTCAGTACTTC	CASSYLEGAIQYF
TRBV5-6	NA	TRBJ1-2	many	TGTGCCAGCAGCTTGTTCGGGTTAGACTATGGCTACACCTTC	CASSLFGLDYGYTF
TRBV30	NA	TRBJ1-4	few	TGTGCCTGGGGGCTGAAAGAAAAACTGTTTTTT	CAWGLKEKLFF
TRBV5-1	NA	TRBJ1-6	NA	TGCGCCAGCAGCACGGAAGCCGGGACACCAAATTCACCCCTCCACTTT	CASSTEAGTPNSPLHF
TRBV20-1	NA	TRBJ1-6	many	TGCAGTGCTAGAGGACAGTTTAATTCACCCCTCCACTTT	CSARGQFNSPLHF
TRBV9	NA	TRBJ2-1	many	TGTGCCAGCAGCGGAGAACTAGAGGCGATTGATGAGCAGTTCTTC	CASSGELEAIDEQFF
TRBV5-1	NA	TRBJ1-6	NA	TGCGCCAGCAGCGTCGGGACACCTCCCGGTGGATCACCCCTCCACTTT	CASSVGTPPGGSPLHF
TRBV7-9	NA	TRBJ2-3	many	TGTGCCAGCAGCGGCCAAGAAGCCCGCACAGATACGCAGTATTTT	CASSGQEARTDTQYF
TRBV18	NA	TRBJ1-2	many	TGTGCCAGCTCACCACCGTCAGACTATGGCTACACCTTC	CASSPPSDYGYTF
TRBV5-1	TRBD2	TRBJ2-2	many	TGCGCCAGCAGCCAAACTAGCGGGAGAAGTAATGGGGAGCTGTTTTTT	CASSQTSGRSNGELFF
TRBV10-3	NA	TRBJ2-1	NA	TGTGCCATCAGTTACGGGTTAGCCCGAAATGGGAATGAGCAGTTCTTC	CAISYGLARNGNEQFF
TRBV9	TRBD2	TRBJ2-1	NA	TGTGCCAGCACTAGCGGGACCTACAATGAGCAGTTCTTC	CASTSGTYNEQFF
TRBV2	NA	TRBJ2-1	NA	TGTGCCAGCAGAACTAGCAGTGAGGCGCGTGGGCAGTTCTTC	CASRTSSEARGQFF
TRBV7-2	TRBD1	TRBJ2-7	many	TGTGCCAGCGGGGACAGGGTACGCGAGCAGTACTTC	CASGDRVREQYF
TRBV5-6	TRBD2	TRBJ2-2	many	TGTGCCAGCAGCTTGGTCGGGAGGGCAACCGGGGAGCTGTTTTTT	CASSLVGRATGELFF
TRBV10-3	TRBD1	TRBJ1-2	NA	TGTGCCATCAGTGCCACTAGCGCCGGGACAGGGGACGGCTACACCTTC	CAISATSAGTGDGYTF
TRBV4-3	TRBD2	TRBJ2-5	NA	TGCGCCAGCAGCCATGAGGCCGGGAGGGGGGAGACCCAGTACTTC	CASSHEAGRGETQYF
TRBV5-1	NA	TRBJ2-7	NA	TGCGCCAGCAGCTTGACCAGCGTGGGCTCCGAGCAGTACTTC	CASSLTSVGSEQYF
TRBV12-3/TRBV12-4	NA	TRBJ2-2	many	TGTGCCAGCACCCTGGACTGGAACACCGGGGAGCTGTTTTTT	CASTLDWNTGELFF
TRBV20-1	TRBD1	TRBJ1-5	NA	TGCAGTGCTAGAAGCGAACAGGGGGACACCCAGCCCCAGCATTTT	CSARSEQGDTQPQHF
TRBV5-1	NA	TRBJ2-5	many	TGCGCCAGCAGCTCCGGGGCCACTAGGGATGGCCAGTACTTC	CASSSGATRDGQYF
TRBV12-3/TRBV12-4	TRBD2	TRBJ2-3	NA	TGTGCACTCCGAGCGGGAGGCACAGATACGCAGTATTTT	CALRAGGTDTQYF
TRBV3-1	NA	TRBJ2-5	many	TGTGCCAGCAGCCAATCGAAGACCCAGTACTTC	CASSQSKTQYF
TRBV2	TRBD1	TRBJ1-6	NA	TGTGCCAGCAGTGCTAGCAACAGGGGAAATTCACCCCTCCACTTT	CASSASNRGNSPLHF
TRBV9	NA	TRBJ1-2	NA	TGTGCCAGCAGCGCACTTGCTGGGCCCAACTATGGCTACACCTTC	CASSALAGPNYGYTF
TRBV5-4	TRBD2	TRBJ2-7	many	TGTGCCAGCAGCTTGGAACTAGCGGGAAGGCGGGAGCAGTACTTC	CASSLELAGRREQYF
TRBV5-6	NA	TRBJ1-3	many	TGTGCCAGCAGCTTACTACAGGCCAGCTCTGGAAACACCATATATTTT	CASSLLQASSGNTIYF
TRBV19	NA	TRBJ1-1	NA	TGTGCCAGTACCCCCTCCGGGCGCCGAATAATGAACACTGAAGCTTTCTTT	CASTPSGRRIMNTEAFF
TRBV29-1	NA	TRBJ2-1	NA	TGCAGCGTTGTTTACTCCTTGGGGTACAATGAGCAGTTCTTC	CSVVYSLGYNEQFF
TRBV5-4	NA	TRBJ2-3	NA	TGTGCCAGCAGCTCATACAGGGCGCGCGGGGATACGCAGTATTTT	CASSSYRARGDTQYF
TRBV5-4	NA	TRBJ2-1	NA	TGTGCCAGCAGTTACGGGGTCTCCTCCTACAATGAGCAGTTCTTC	CASSYGVSSYNEQFF
TRBV9	NA	TRBJ1-4	many	TGTGCCAGCAGTTCGGGACCCCTTAATGAAAAACTGTTTTTT	CASSSGPLNEKLFF
TRBV20-1	TRBD2	TRBJ2-4	many	TGCAGTGCTGTCGGGACTAGCGGCAAAAACATTCAGTACTTC	CSAVGTSGKNIQYF
TRBV7-8	TRBD2	TRBJ2-5	few	TGTGCCAGCAGCTTTTCGCTCTCGCGGGGGACCCTACAACAGACCCAGTACTTC	CASSFSLSRGTLQQTQYF
TRBV7-6	NA	TRBJ2-5	many	TGTGCCAGCAGCCTGATGAGAGGGCCGGAGACCCAGTACTTC	CASSLMRGPETQYF
TRBV6-5	TRBD2	TRBJ2-3	many	TGTGCCAGCAGGCCGGGGACTAGCGGGAGGGCAGATACGCAGTATTTT	CASRPGTSGRADTQYF
TRBV25-1	NA	TRBJ1-2	NA	NA	CASSFYICSATSAPGQGNYGYAF
TRBV9	NA	TRBJ2-3	many	TGTGCCAGCAGCGTACAGGATCGGGATACGCAGTATTTT	CASSVQDRDTQYF
TRBV2	TRBD2	TRBJ2-5	NA	TGTGCCAGCAGTGTAACCATAGCGGGGGCCTGGTACCAAGAGACCCAGTACTTC	CASSVTIAGAWYQETQYF
TRBV5-5	TRBD2	TRBJ2-3	many	TGTGCCAGCAGCTTGGATCGGCGGACTAGCGGGAGTACAGATACGCAGTATTTT	CASSLDRRTSGSTDTQYF
TRBV28	NA	TRBJ2-2	many	TGTGCCAGCAGTTTAGTGGTAACGAACACCGGGGAGCTGTTTTTT	CASSLVVTNTGELFF
TRBV18	NA	TRBJ1-4	NA	TGTGCCGGCTCACAAGGGGCTAATGAAAAACTGTTTTTT	CAGSQGANEKLFF
TRBV6-6	NA	TRBJ1-2	few	TGTGCCAGCAGTCACTATCGGAATCAGGGCTACACCTTC	CASSHYRNQGYTF
TRBV7-6	TRBD1	TRBJ2-3	many	TGTGCCAGCAGCTTCTCGACAGGGGGCTCAGATACGCAGTATTTT	CASSFSTGGSDTQYF
TRBV6-6	TRBD1	TRBJ1-5	NA	TGTGCCAGCAGTGAGGGACAGGGATATCAGCCCCAGCATTTT	CASSEGQGYQPQHF
TRBV7-1	NA	TRBJ1-2	NA	TGTGCCAGCAGCTCCTGGGACTCCTATGGCTACACCTTC	CASSSWDSYGYTF
TRBV6-4	TRBD1	TRBJ2-3	many	TGTGCCAGCAGTCAACAGGGGGGAACAGATACGCAGTATTTT	CASSQQGGTDTQYF
TRBV6-5	TRBD2	TRBJ2-3	many	TGTGCCAGCAGTTCTCCGGGACTACCAGATACGCAGTATTTT	CASSSPGLPDTQYF
TRBV6-5	NA	TRBJ2-7	NA	TGTGCCAGCAGTCACCAGGGGATAACCTACGAGCAGTACTTC	CASSHQGITYEQYF